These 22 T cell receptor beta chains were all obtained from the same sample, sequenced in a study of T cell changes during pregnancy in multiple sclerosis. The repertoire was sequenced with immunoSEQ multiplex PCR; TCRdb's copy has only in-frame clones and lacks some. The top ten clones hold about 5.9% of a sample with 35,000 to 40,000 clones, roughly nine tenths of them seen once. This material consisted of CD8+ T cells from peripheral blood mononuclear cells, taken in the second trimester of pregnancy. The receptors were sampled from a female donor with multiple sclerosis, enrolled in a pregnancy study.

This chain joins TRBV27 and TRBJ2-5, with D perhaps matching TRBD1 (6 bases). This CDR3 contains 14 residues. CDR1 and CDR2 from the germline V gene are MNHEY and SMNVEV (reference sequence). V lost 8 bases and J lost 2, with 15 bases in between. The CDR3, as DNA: TGTGCCAGCGCCCTCTTGGACAGACAAGAGACCCAGTACTTC. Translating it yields CASALLDRQETQYF.

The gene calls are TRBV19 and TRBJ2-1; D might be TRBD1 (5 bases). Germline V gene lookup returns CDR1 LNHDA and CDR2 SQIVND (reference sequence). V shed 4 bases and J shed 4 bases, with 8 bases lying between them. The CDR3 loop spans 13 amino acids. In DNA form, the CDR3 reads TGTGCCAGTAGTAGGGGCCTATACAATGAGCAGTTCTTC. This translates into CASSRGLYNEQFF.

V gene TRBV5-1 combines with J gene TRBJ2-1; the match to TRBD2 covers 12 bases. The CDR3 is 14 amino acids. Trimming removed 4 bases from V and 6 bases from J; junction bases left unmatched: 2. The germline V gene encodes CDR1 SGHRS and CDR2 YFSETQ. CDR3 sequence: CASSLAGGRNEQFF. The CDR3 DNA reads TGCGCCAGCAGCCTAGCGGGAGGGCGCAATGAGCAGTTCTTC.

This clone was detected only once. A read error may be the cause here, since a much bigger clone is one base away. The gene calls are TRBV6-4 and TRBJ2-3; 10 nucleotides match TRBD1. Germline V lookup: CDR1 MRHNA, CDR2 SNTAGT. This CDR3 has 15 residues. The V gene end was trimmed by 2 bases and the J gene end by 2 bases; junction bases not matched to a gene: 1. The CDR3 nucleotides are TGTGCCAGCAGTGACGGGACAGGGGCCACAGATACGCAGTATTTT. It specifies CASSDGTGATDTQYF.

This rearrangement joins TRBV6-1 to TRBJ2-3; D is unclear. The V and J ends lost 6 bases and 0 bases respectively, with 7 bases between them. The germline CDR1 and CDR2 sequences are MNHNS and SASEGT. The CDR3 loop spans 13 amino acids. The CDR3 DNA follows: TGTGCCAGCAGGTCTCTTAGCACAGATACGCAGTATTTT. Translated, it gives CASRSLSTDTQYF.

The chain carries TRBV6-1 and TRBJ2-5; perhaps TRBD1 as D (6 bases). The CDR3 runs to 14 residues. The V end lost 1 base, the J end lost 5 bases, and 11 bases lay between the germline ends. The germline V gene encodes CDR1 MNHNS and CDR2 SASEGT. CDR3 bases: TGTGCCAGCAGTGAAGGCCAGGGGTGGGAGACCCAGTACTTC. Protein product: CASSEGQGWETQYF.

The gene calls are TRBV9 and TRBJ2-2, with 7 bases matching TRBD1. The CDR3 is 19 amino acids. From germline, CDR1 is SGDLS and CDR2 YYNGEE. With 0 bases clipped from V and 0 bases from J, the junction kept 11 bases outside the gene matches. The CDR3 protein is CASSVVGDSATSNTGELFF. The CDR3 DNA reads TGTGCCAGCAGCGTAGTTGGGGACAGTGCCACTTCGAACACCGGGGAGCTGTTTTTT.

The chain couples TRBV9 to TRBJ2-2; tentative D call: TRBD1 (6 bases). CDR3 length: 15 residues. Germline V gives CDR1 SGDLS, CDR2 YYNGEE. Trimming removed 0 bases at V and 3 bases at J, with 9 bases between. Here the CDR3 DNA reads TGTGCCAGCAGCGTAGGATGGGGGCACACCGGGGAGCTGTTTTTT. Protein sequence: CASSVGWGHTGELFF.

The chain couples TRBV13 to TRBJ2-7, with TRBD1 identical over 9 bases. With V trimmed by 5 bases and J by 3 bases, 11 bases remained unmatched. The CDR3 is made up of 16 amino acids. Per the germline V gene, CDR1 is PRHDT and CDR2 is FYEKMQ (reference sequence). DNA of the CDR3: TGTGCCAGCAGCGGACCGGGACAGGGCCCCAACTACGAGCAGTACTTC. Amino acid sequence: CASSGPGQGPNYEQYF.

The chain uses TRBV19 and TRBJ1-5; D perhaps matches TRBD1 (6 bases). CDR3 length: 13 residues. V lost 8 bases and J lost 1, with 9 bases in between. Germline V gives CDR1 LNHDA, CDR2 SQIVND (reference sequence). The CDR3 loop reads CASLGQSNQPQHF. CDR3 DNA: TGTGCCAGTCTTGGACAGAGCAATCAGCCCCAGCATTTT.

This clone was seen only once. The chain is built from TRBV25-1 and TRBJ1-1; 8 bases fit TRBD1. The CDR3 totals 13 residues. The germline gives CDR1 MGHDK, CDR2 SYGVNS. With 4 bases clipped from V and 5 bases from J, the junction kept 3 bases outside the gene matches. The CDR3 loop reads CASSGTGFTEAFF. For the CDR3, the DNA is TGTGCCAGCAGTGGGACAGGGTTTACTGAAGCTTTCTTT.

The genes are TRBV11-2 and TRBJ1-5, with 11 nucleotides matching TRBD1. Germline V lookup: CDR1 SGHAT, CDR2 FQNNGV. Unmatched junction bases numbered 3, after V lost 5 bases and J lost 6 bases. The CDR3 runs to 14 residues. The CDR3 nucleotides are TGTGCCAGCAGCGGAGGGACAGGGGGTCAGCCCCAGCATTTT. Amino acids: CASSGGTGGQPQHF.

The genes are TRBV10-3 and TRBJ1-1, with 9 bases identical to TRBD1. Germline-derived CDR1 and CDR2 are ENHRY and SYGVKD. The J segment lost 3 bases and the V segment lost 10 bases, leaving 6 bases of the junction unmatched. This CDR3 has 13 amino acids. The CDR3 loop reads CATGDREDTEAFF. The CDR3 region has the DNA TGTGCCACGGGGGACAGGGAGGACACTGAAGCTTTCTTT.

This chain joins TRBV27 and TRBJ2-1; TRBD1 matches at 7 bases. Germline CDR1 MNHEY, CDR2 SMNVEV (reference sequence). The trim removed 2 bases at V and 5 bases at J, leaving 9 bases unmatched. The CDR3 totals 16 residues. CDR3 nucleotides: TGTGCCAGCAGTTTACTCCAGGGGGTTCTCCACAATGAGCAGTTCTTC. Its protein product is CASSLLQGVLHNEQFF.

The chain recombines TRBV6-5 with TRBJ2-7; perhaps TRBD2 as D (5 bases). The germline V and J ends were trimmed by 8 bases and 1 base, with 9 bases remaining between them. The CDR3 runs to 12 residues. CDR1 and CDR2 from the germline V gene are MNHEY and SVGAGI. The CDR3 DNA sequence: TGTGCCAGCTCGGGGTCTTCCTACGAGCAGTACTTC. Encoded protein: CASSGSSYEQYF.

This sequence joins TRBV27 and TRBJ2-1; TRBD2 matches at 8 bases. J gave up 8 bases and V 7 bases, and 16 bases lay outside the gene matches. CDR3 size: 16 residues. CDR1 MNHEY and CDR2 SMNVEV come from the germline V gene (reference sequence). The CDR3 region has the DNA TGTGCCAGCACCCCAGAGCGGGGGCGCATATTGGATGAGCAGTTCTTC. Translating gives CASTPERGRILDEQFF.

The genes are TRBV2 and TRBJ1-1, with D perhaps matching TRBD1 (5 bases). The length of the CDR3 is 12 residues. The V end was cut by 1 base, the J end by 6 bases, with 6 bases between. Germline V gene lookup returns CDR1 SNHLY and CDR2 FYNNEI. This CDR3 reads CASSEGGAEAFF. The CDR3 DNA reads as TGTGCCAGCAGTGAAGGGGGGGCTGAAGCTTTCTTT.

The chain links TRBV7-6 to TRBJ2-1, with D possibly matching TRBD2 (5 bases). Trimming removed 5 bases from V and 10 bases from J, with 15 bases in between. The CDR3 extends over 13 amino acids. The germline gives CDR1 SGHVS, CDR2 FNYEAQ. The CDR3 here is CASSPTFGSEQFF. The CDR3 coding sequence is TGTGCCAGCAGCCCCACTTTTGGGAGCGAGCAGTTCTTC.

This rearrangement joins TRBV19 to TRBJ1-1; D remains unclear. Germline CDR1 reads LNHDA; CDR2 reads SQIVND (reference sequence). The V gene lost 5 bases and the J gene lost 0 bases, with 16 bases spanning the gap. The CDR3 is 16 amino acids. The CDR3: CASSLRQNRMNTEAFF. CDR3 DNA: TGTGCCAGTAGTCTAAGGCAGAACAGAATGAACACTGAAGCTTTCTTT.

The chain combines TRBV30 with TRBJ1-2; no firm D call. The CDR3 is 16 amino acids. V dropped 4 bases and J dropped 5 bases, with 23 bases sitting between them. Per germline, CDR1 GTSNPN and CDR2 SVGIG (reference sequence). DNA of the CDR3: TGTGCCTGGATCCGAAGAGAACTACGAGCGACTTATGGCTACACCTTC. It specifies CAWIRRELRATYGYTF.

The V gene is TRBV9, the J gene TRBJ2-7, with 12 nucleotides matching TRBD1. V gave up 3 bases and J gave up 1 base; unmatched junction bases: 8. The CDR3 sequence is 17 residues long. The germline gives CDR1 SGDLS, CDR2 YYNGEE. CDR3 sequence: CASSGEGDRGQSYEQYF. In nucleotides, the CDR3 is TGTGCCAGCAGCGGGGAGGGGGACAGGGGGCAATCCTACGAGCAGTACTTC.

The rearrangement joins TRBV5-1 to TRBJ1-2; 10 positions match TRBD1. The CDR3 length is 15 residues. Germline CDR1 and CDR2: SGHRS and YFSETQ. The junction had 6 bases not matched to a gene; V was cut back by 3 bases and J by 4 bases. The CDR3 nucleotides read TGCGCCAGCAGCTCCGACAGGGGGCGCATCTATGGCTACACCTTC. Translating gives CASSSDRGRIYGYTF.